This T cell receptor beta chain was retrieved from a study of T cell clones after liver transplantation. Some clones are missing from TCRdb's copy, which holds only in-frame ones; the method was immunoSEQ multiplex PCR. The profile covers some 120,000 clones, with 75% to 95% appearing a single time and roughly 0.83% taken by the ten largest. Unstimulated PBMCs were sorted into CD3+CD4+ and CD3+CD8+ populations. As regards this clone: Its antigen remains unidentified.

General observations from the study: Rather than being deleted, graft donor-reactive T cells may have moved into the graft.

This TCR was recovered from a human patient who received a liver transplant. Some T cells may have originated in the graft donor. The material was CD4+ T cells from blood, obtained 12 months after liver transplant.

The CDR3 is CASSIPGTDTQYF. The CDR3 DNA sequence: TGTGCCAGTAGTATTCCGGGGACAGATACGCAGTATTTT. The chain carries TRBV19 and TRBJ2-3, with D perhaps TRBD2 (5 bases). The CDR3 length is 13 residues. CDR1 and CDR2 from the germline V gene are LNHDA and SQIVND (reference sequence). The V and J ends lost 3 bases and 3 bases respectively, with 7 bases between them.